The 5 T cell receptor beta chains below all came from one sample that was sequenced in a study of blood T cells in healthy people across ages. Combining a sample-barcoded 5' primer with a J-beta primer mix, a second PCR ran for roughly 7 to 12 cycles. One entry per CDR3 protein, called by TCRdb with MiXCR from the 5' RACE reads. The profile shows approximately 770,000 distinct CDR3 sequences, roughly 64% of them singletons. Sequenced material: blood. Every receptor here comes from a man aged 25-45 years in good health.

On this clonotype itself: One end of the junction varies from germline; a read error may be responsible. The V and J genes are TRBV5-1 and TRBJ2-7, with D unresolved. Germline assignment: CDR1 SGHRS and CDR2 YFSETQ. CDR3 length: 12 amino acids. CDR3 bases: TGTGCCAGCAGCTTAGGTAGGTCCGAGCAGTACTTC. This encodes CASSLGRSEQYF. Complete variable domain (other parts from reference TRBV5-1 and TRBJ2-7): KAGVTQTPRYLIKTRGQQVTLSCSPISGHRSVSWYQQTPGQGLQFLFEYFSETQRNKGNFPGRFSGRQFSNSRSEMNVSTLELGDSALYLCASSLGRSEQYFGPGTRLTVT.

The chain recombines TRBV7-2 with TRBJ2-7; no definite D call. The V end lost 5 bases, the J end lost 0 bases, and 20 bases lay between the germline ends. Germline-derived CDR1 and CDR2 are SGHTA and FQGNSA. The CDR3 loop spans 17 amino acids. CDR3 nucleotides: TGTGCCAGCAGCAACCCCAGGCGGTTCCCCAGCTCCTACGAGCAGTACTTC. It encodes CASSNPRRFPSSYEQYF. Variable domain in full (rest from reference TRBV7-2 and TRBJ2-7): GAGVSQSPSNKVTEKGKDVELRCDPISGHTALYWYRQSLGQGLEFLIYFQGNSAPDKSGLPSDRFSAERTGGSVSTLTIQRTQQEDSAVYLCASSNPRRFPSSYEQYFGPGTRLTVT.

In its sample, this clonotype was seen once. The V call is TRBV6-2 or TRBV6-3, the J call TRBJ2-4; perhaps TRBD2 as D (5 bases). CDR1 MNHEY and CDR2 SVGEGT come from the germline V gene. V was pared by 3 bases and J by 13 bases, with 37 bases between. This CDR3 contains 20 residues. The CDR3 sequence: CASSYIPGLGIGSTHGEQYF. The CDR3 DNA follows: TGTGCCAGCAGTTATATCCCAGGACTGGGAATCGGGTCTACCCATGGGGAGCAGTACTTC.

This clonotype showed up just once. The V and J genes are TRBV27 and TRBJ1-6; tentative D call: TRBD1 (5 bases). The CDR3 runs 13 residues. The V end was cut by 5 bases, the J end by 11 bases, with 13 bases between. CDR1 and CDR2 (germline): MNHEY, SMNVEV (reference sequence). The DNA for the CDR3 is TGTGCCAGCAGTACCCTCTCGGGGGCACCCCTCCACTTT. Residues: CASSTLSGAPLHF.

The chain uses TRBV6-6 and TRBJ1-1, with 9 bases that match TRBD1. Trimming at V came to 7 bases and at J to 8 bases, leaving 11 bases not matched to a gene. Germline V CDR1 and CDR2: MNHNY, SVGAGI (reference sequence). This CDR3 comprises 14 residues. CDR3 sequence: CASTLLRGQGEAFF. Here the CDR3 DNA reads TGTGCCAGCACCCTCTTAAGGGGACAGGGAGAAGCTTTCTTT.